One sample yielded the 16 T cell receptor beta chains listed below, sequenced in a study of blood T cell repertoires in COVID-19. Here immunoSEQ multiplex PCR was the method, and the copy in TCRdb shows in-frame clones only, minus some. The sample has some 200,000 clones; around 81% are singletons. Sequencing was performed on peripheral blood. The receptor source for this set is a woman in her 70s with acute or convalescent COVID-19.

The chain uses TRBV4-1 and TRBJ1-6; 7 bases agree with TRBD1. The V gene end was trimmed by 0 bases and the J gene end by 9 bases; junction bases not matched to a gene: 8. The CDR3 length is 16 residues. Per the germline V gene, CDR1 is MGHRA and CDR2 is YSYEKL. The CDR3 reads CASSQEVGQGGSPLHF. As DNA, the CDR3 is TGCGCCAGCAGCCAAGAGGTAGGCCAGGGGGGTTCACCCCTCCACTTT.

In DNA, the CDR3 is TGTGCCAGCAGCTTGGGACAACAAGAGACCCAGTACTTC. It specifies CASSLGQQETQYF. The chain has TRBV7-6 and TRBJ2-5, with a possible D match to TRBD1 (6 bases). Germline V lookup: CDR1 SGHVS, CDR2 FNYEAQ. The CDR3 is 13 amino acids. The V end lost 3 bases, the J end lost 2 bases, and 7 bases lay between the germline ends.

This sequence joins TRBV19 and TRBJ1-5; a weak D match, TRBD1 (5 bases). This CDR3 spans 15 amino acids. Per germline, CDR1 LNHDA and CDR2 SQIVND (reference sequence). V lost 6 bases, J lost 2 bases, and 14 bases lay in between. The CDR3 sequence is CASSPVRGGNQPQHF. DNA for the CDR3: TGTGCCAGTAGCCCGGTTCGGGGGGGCAATCAGCCCCAGCATTTT. The variable domain in full, with the rest retrieved from reference TRBV19 and TRBJ1-5, is DGGITQSPKYLFRKEGQNVTLSCEQNLNHDAMYWYRQDPGQGLRLIYYSQIVNDFQKGDIAEGYSVSREKKESFPLTVTSAQKNPTAFYLCASSPVRGGNQPQHFGDGTRLSIL.

This clone was detected once. The J gene is TRBJ2-5, the V gene TRBV5-8; D is perhaps TRBD2 (6 bases). This CDR3 spans 15 amino acids. The germline CDR1 and CDR2 sequences are SGHTS and YDEGEE. V was shortened by 2 bases and J by 5 bases, with 16 bases between the two germline ends. CDR3 in amino acids: CASSLRRARGETQYF. The CDR3 DNA follows: TGTGCCAGCAGCTTAAGAAGGGCCCGGGGGGAGACCCAGTACTTC.

The chain carries TRBV24-1 and TRBJ2-5; TRBD2 agrees at 8 bases. Germline values: CDR1 KGHDR, CDR2 SFDVKD. The CDR3 is 16 amino acids. V was clipped by 5 bases and J by 1 base; unmatched bases: 8. Here the CDR3 DNA reads TGTGCCACCAGTGGGCGGGGGGTCACGGTCCAAGAGACCCAGTACTTC. Encoded protein: CATSGRGVTVQETQYF.

The chain employs TRBV7-2 and TRBJ2-5; tentatively, D is TRBD2 (5 bases). From germline, CDR1 is SGHTA and CDR2 FQGNSA. The CDR3 runs to 15 residues. The V gene lost 7 bases and the J gene lost 1 base, with 16 bases spanning the gap. Written as DNA, the CDR3 is TGTGCCAGCACCTCGGGGAGCGCACGCCAAGAGACCCAGTACTTC. As protein: CASTSGSARQETQYF.

The V call is TRBV10-3, the J call TRBJ1-5, with D hard to call. Germline V gene sequence: CDR1 ENHRY, CDR2 SYGVKD. The ends were cut back, 3 bases at V and 7 bases at J, with 7 bases in the middle. The CDR3 is 12 residues long. The CDR3 here is CAISDGDQPQHF. CDR3 DNA: TGTGCCATCAGTGATGGAGACCAGCCCCAGCATTTT.

This clone was seen a handful of times. The rearrangement joins TRBV20-1 to TRBJ1-2, with D possibly TRBD1 on 6 matching bases. The CDR3 runs to 11 residues. Per germline, CDR1 DFQATT and CDR2 SNEGSKA (reference sequence). The ends were cut back, 8 bases at V and 7 bases at J, with 14 bases in the middle. This CDR3 reads CSPGGAPGYTF. CDR3 nucleotides: TGCAGTCCCGGGGGGGCGCCTGGCTACACCTTC.

The V and J genes are TRBV5-1 and TRBJ2-5, with D possibly TRBD2 on 6 matching bases. The germline gives CDR1 SGHRS, CDR2 YFSETQ. CDR3 size: 15 residues. V lost 7 bases and J lost 2, with 18 bases in between. The DNA of the CDR3 is TGCGCCAGCGCGATGTACGGAGGGAGACAAGAGACCCAGTACTTC. Its translation: CASAMYGGRQETQYF.

The chain combines TRBV18 with TRBJ2-1, with 16 bases lining up with TRBD2. Trimming cost V 0 bases and J 7 bases; bases outside gene matches: 3. Germline V gene sequence: CDR1 KGHSH, CDR2 LQKENI. There are 17 residues in the CDR3. Here the CDR3 reads CASSPPGLAGGPNEQFF. The CDR3 DNA reads as TGTGCCAGCTCACCACCGGGACTAGCGGGGGGGCCTAATGAGCAGTTCTTC.

The chain couples TRBV5-8 to TRBJ2-1; 7 nucleotides line up with TRBD2. Germline V gene data show CDR1 as SGHTS and CDR2 as YDEGEE. This CDR3 spans 15 amino acids. With V trimmed by 1 base and J by 2 bases, 3 bases remained unmatched. CDR3 in amino acids: CASSLLAATYNEQFF. DNA of the CDR3: TGTGCCAGCAGCTTGCTAGCGGCTACCTACAATGAGCAGTTCTTC.

CDR3 sequence (DNA): TGTGCCAGCAGCCCGGGAGGAGTAGCGGGCCAAAATGAGCAGTTCTTC. Protein product: CASSPGGVAGQNEQFF. This rearrangement joins TRBV5-4 to TRBJ2-1, with 7 positions matching TRBD2. Germline V gene data show CDR1 as SGHNT and CDR2 as YYREEE (reference sequence). The CDR3 has 16 amino acids. V lost 4 bases to trimming and J lost 7 bases; unmatched junction nucleotides: 14.

V gene TRBV5-4 combines with J gene TRBJ1-1, with D maybe TRBD1 (5 bases). This CDR3 comprises 15 residues. Germline CDR1 reads SGHNT; CDR2 reads YYREEE (reference sequence). V shed 1 base and J shed 5 bases, with 15 bases lying between them. The CDR3 loop is CASSLPQGKSTEAFF. The CDR3 nucleotides are TGTGCCAGCAGCTTGCCCCAGGGTAAGTCGACTGAAGCTTTCTTT.

This clone was observed a single time. The V and J genes are TRBV18 and TRBJ1-4, with D possibly TRBD1 on 5 matching bases. This CDR3 contains 15 residues. Per the germline V gene, CDR1 is KGHSH and CDR2 is LQKENI. V lost 0 bases and J 6 bases, leaving 11 bases between the germline ends. The CDR3 protein is CASSPPGAGDEKLFF. For the CDR3, the DNA is TGTGCCAGCTCACCACCAGGGGCTGGGGATGAAAAACTGTTTTTT.

The chain links TRBV5-8 to TRBJ2-7; D not resolved. This CDR3 spans 14 amino acids. V was trimmed by 3 bases and J by 3 bases, leaving 13 bases between them. The germline gives CDR1 SGHTS, CDR2 YDEGEE. This CDR3 reads CASSSWPYDYEQYV. The CDR3 coding sequence is TGTGCCAGCAGCTCGTGGCCTTATGACTACGAGCAGTACGTC.

The chain joins TRBV10-3 to TRBJ2-6; the match to TRBD2 covers 10 bases. Per the germline V gene, CDR1 is ENHRY and CDR2 is SYGVKD. CDR3 size: 19 residues. V lost 2 bases and J lost 0; bases outside the gene matches: 7. CDR3 region: CAISEPLSGGRSGANVLTF. CDR3 nucleotide sequence: TGTGCCATCAGTGAGCCCCTTAGCGGGGGGCGCTCTGGGGCCAACGTCCTGACTTTC.